Included here is one T cell receptor (beta chain) sequence, with context. Recovered participants had two consecutive negative NP/OP PCR tests, healthcare professional clearance, or symptom resolution. This specimen belongs to a study of blood T cell repertoires in COVID-19. Study-level information: Acute and convalescent COVID-19 specimens originated in the United States, Italy and Spain.

Clones were sequenced by immunoSEQ multiplex PCR, and TCRdb holds only the in-frame ones, with some missing. The data hold fewer than 200,000 clones, with around four fifths observed a single time. The TCR was taken from a woman in her forties or fifties who had recovered from COVID-19. The sequenced sample consisted of PBMCs or T cells enriched from blood (not recorded which).

CDR3 DNA: TGTGCCAGCAGCATGCTAGCGGGGGCCGATGAGCAGTTCTTC. It translates to CASSMLAGADEQFF. The J gene is TRBJ2-1, the V gene TRBV5-4; 10 bases line up with TRBD2. Germline V CDR1 and CDR2: SGHNT, YYREEE (reference sequence). The CDR3 contains 14 residues. The V gene end was trimmed by 4 bases and the J gene end by 8 bases; junction bases not matched to a gene: 6.